This T cell receptor beta chain was documented in a study of blood T cell repertoires in COVID-19. Across the study: Samples taken during acute and convalescent COVID-19 were collected in the United States, Italy and Spain.

Generated by immunoSEQ multiplex PCR, the TCRdb table keeps only in-frame clones and is missing some. The sample includes some 270,000 clones, approximately 85% of them seen just once. The study recruited people aged roughly 18 to 100 years across approximately 24 US areas. Assignment of participants to cohorts was predicated upon participant-reported clinical history. The germline gives CDR1 LGHNA, CDR2 YNFKEQ. Trimming removed 1 base at V and 1 base at J, with 8 bases between. The CDR3 is 15 amino acids. The sequenced sample consisted of PBMCs or T cells enriched from blood (not recorded which). The chain joins TRBV4-2 to TRBJ1-5, with D possibly TRBD1 on 5 matching bases. This receptor was identified in a woman aged 45-65 years with acute COVID-19. This CDR3 reads CASSQGQGSNQPQHF. DNA for the CDR3: TGTGCCAGCAGCCAAGGCCAGGGAAGCAATCAGCCCCAGCATTTT.